The source of this T cell receptor beta chain is a study of T cells after yellow fever vaccination. Making TCR cDNA involved 5'RACE template switching, which added UMIs and a universal primer site. MiXCR was run by TCRdb on the 5' RACE reads, yielding one entry per CDR3 protein. The table shows about 160,000 distinct CDR3 sequences, with 6% to 7.5% occurring only once. The CDR3 spans 16 residues. Germline V gene data show CDR1 as SQVTM and CDR2 as ANQGSEA. Trimming took 5 bases from V and 7 from J; bases not matched to a gene: 15. This clonotype was seen repeatedly, ten times or more. The specimen was CD4+ T cells sorted from PBMCs, collected more than 4 days after the first yellow fever vaccination. This clonotype was obtained from a man between 18 and 35 years old who received the YFV17D yellow fever vaccine. The V and J genes are TRBV29-1 and TRBJ2-5; 11 bases are shared with TRBD2. The CDR3 DNA follows: TGCAGCGTTAATCTAGCGGGGGGCGCTTATAAGGGGACCCAGTACTTC. It translates to CSVNLAGGAYKGTQYF.